This TCR beta chain was retrieved from a study of graft-versus-host responses after intestinal transplantation. Study at large: Multivisceral, liver-intestinal, or isolated intestinal transplants were received by the recipients. Every one of the recipients received anti-thymocyte globulin induction and afterwards took tacrolimus and steroids for 3 to 4 years.

Study results and caveats: Individuals who had graft-donor T cell macrochimerism had allografts that showed high graft-versus-host to host-versus-graft clonal ratios. The marrow of recipients harbored GvH clones, and ileum or blood showed some of them first.

In regard to this clone: No antigen is known for it.

The table came from immunoSEQ multiplex PCR; TCRdb's copy has only in-frame clones and leaves some out. Of 55,000 to 65,000 clones listed, around 92% are singletons. The material sequenced was unstimulated CD4+ T cells sorted from spleen or lymph node cells, taken before transplant. This clonotype was obtained from a human donor who was the organ donor for an intestinal transplant.

The CDR3 DNA is TGTGCCAGCTCACCCGGGATGAACAATCAGCCCCAGCATTTT. It is translated as CASSPGMNNQPQHF. The chain combines TRBV18 with TRBJ1-5, with D uncertain. CDR1 is KGHSH, CDR2 LQKENI, per germline. V gave up 3 bases and J gave up 3 bases, with 9 bases separating them. This CDR3 has 14 amino acids.